These T cell receptor beta chains were read from a single sample in a study of CD8 T cells in ankylosing spondylitis. TCRdb analysed the 5' RACE reads with MiXCR anew, one entry per CDR3 protein. The table lists 200,000 to 300,000 distinct CDR3 sequences, roughly a quarter of them singletons. The sequencing input was blood, either unsorted or a sorted T cell fraction (not recorded which). The receptors here all came from a male donor with ankylosing spondylitis or in good health (not recorded which). Each CDR3 is given with its conserved first and last residue. Each record gives: clone size, V gene, J gene, D gene, CDR3 protein, CDR3 DNA. The D gene is left open where the match is weak. Not every row has a clone size; where given, it reads once, few, many or a size class.

abundance: few
v_gene: TRBV15
j_gene: TRBJ2-5
d_gene: NA
CDR3aa: CATSRDRQLETQYF
CDR3nt: TGTGCCACCAGCAGAGACCGACAGCTTGAGACCCAGTACTTC

abundance: many
v_gene: TRBV12-3/TRBV12-4
j_gene: TRBJ2-7
d_gene: NA
CDR3aa: CASSRQVPYEQYF
CDR3nt: TGTGCCAGCAGCCGACAGGTCCCCTACGAGCAGTACTTC

abundance: NA
v_gene: TRBV20-1
j_gene: TRBJ2-7
d_gene: NA
CDR3aa: CSAGYLGDYEQYF
CDR3nt: TGCAGTGCGGGGTACTTAGGGGACTACGAGCAGTACTTC

abundance: many
v_gene: TRBV29-1
j_gene: TRBJ2-5
d_gene: TRBD2
CDR3aa: CSVALAGEETQYF
CDR3nt: TGCAGCGTTGCGCTAGCGGGGGAGGAGACCCAGTACTTC

abundance: few
v_gene: TRBV20-1
j_gene: TRBJ1-1
d_gene: NA
CDR3aa: CSAPAAGGVTEAFF
CDR3nt: TGCAGTGCCCCCGCGGCGGGTGGGGTCACTGAAGCTTTCTTT

abundance: many
v_gene: TRBV4-2
j_gene: TRBJ2-1
d_gene: TRBD2
CDR3aa: CASSQVRLADTYNEQFF
CDR3nt: TGTGCCAGCAGCCAGGTGAGACTAGCGGATACTTACAATGAGCAGTTCTTC

abundance: few
v_gene: TRBV5-5
j_gene: TRBJ2-1
d_gene: NA
CDR3aa: CASSLGPQYSYNEQFF
CDR3nt: TGTGCCAGCAGCTTGGGCCCACAATACTCCTACAATGAGCAGTTCTTC

abundance: NA
v_gene: TRBV2
j_gene: TRBJ2-7
d_gene: NA
CDR3aa: CASSEGGVREHEQYF
CDR3nt: TGTGCCAGCAGTGAAGGGGGGGTGAGAGAGCACGAGCAGTACTTC

abundance: NA
v_gene: TRBV20-1
j_gene: TRBJ2-5
d_gene: NA
CDR3aa: CSASDSSGETQYF
CDR3nt: TGCAGTGCTAGTGACTCCTCCGGAGAGACCCAGTACTTC

abundance: many
v_gene: TRBV29-1
j_gene: TRBJ2-3
d_gene: TRBD1
CDR3aa: CSVPRGGIDTQYF
CDR3nt: TGCAGCGTTCCGAGAGGGGGCATAGATACGCAGTATTTT

abundance: NA
v_gene: TRBV6-1
j_gene: TRBJ2-1
d_gene: NA
CDR3aa: CASTERVPTYNEQFF
CDR3nt: TGTGCCAGCACGGAGCGGGTTCCGACCTACAATGAGCAGTTCTTC

abundance: many
v_gene: TRBV12-3/TRBV12-4
j_gene: TRBJ2-2
d_gene: TRBD2
CDR3aa: CASSPRLAGGGELFF
CDR3nt: TGTGCCAGCAGTCCAAGACTAGCGGGGGGAGGGGAGCTGTTTTTT

abundance: many
v_gene: TRBV6-5
j_gene: TRBJ1-2
d_gene: NA
CDR3aa: CASSYSRTANYGYTF
CDR3nt: TGTGCCAGCAGTTACTCGAGAACGGCTAACTATGGCTACACCTTC

abundance: once
v_gene: TRBV2
j_gene: TRBJ2-3
d_gene: NA
CDR3aa: CASREQGSETDTQYF
CDR3nt: TGTGCCAGCAGGGAACAGGGCAGTGAAACAGATACGCAGTATTTT

abundance: NA
v_gene: TRBV28
j_gene: TRBJ2-7
d_gene: NA
CDR3aa: CDSSPAYEKYF
CDR3nt: TGTGACAGCAGCCCCGCTTACGAGAAGTACTTC

abundance: NA
v_gene: TRBV12-3/TRBV12-4
j_gene: TRBJ2-6
d_gene: NA
CDR3aa: CASSPHSSAGANVLTF
CDR3nt: TGTGCCAGCAGTCCTCACTCATCAGCCGGGGCCAACGTCCTGACTTTC

abundance: few
v_gene: TRBV6-1
j_gene: TRBJ2-7
d_gene: NA
CDR3aa: CASSLLAASSYEQYF
CDR3nt: TGTGCCAGCAGTCTCTTAGCGGCTTCGTCCTACGAGCAGTACTTC

abundance: many
v_gene: TRBV29-1
j_gene: TRBJ2-1
d_gene: TRBD2
CDR3aa: CSVESELAGRRYEQFF
CDR3nt: TGCAGCGTTGAGAGCGAACTAGCGGGAAGGAGGTATGAGCAGTTCTTC

abundance: many
v_gene: TRBV9
j_gene: TRBJ1-5
d_gene: NA
CDR3aa: CASSGTPGRYNQPQHF
CDR3nt: TGTGCCAGCAGCGGGACTCCAGGGCGGTACAATCAGCCCCAGCATTTT

abundance: few
v_gene: TRBV5-1
j_gene: TRBJ2-5
d_gene: TRBD2
CDR3aa: CASSFGASGAQETQYF
CDR3nt: TGCGCCAGCAGCTTTGGTGCTAGCGGGGCTCAAGAGACCCAGTACTTC

abundance: many
v_gene: TRBV3-1
j_gene: TRBJ2-7
d_gene: NA
CDR3aa: CASSQRGIGSYEQYF
CDR3nt: TGTGCCAGCAGCCAAAGGGGGATAGGGAGCTACGAGCAGTACTTC

abundance: NA
v_gene: TRBV5-1
j_gene: TRBJ1-1
d_gene: NA
CDR3aa: CASSLGPTNTEAFF
CDR3nt: TGCGCCAGCAGCTTGGGACCGACGAACACTGAAGCTTTCTTT

abundance: NA
v_gene: TRBV20-1
j_gene: TRBJ2-3
d_gene: TRBD1
CDR3aa: CSARGQGFTDTQYF
CDR3nt: TGCAGTGCTAGGGGACAGGGGTTTACAGATACGCAGTATTTT

abundance: many
v_gene: TRBV11-2
j_gene: TRBJ2-1
d_gene: NA
CDR3aa: CASRGSSYNEQFF
CDR3nt: TGTGCCAGCAGGGGGTCCTCCTACAATGAGCAGTTCTTC

abundance: NA
v_gene: TRBV6-1
j_gene: TRBJ2-5
d_gene: TRBD1
CDR3aa: CASSEDRGVETQYF
CDR3nt: TGTGCCAGCAGTGAAGACAGGGGGGTGGAGACCCAGTACTTC

abundance: many
v_gene: TRBV20-1
j_gene: TRBJ2-5
d_gene: TRBD2
CDR3aa: CSARKAGEETQYF
CDR3nt: TGCAGTGCTCGCAAGGCGGGAGAAGAGACCCAGTACTTC

abundance: few
v_gene: TRBV12-3/TRBV12-4
j_gene: TRBJ1-1
d_gene: NA
CDR3aa: CASSGRALEAFF
CDR3nt: TGTGCCAGCAGTGGGAGGGCCCTTGAAGCTTTCTTT

abundance: many
v_gene: TRBV7-8
j_gene: TRBJ2-3
d_gene: TRBD1
CDR3aa: CASSSSGQGVDTQYF
CDR3nt: TGTGCCAGCAGCTCATCGGGACAGGGGGTAGATACGCAGTATTTT

abundance: NA
v_gene: TRBV20-1
j_gene: TRBJ2-7
d_gene: TRBD1
CDR3aa: CSATGTGGGEQYF
CDR3nt: TGCAGTGCTACCGGGACAGGGGGCGGCGAGCAGTACTTC

abundance: many
v_gene: TRBV20-1
j_gene: TRBJ2-7
d_gene: TRBD1
CDR3aa: CSARGQGDHEQYF
CDR3nt: TGCAGTGCTAGAGGGCAGGGGGACCACGAGCAGTACTTC

abundance: NA
v_gene: TRBV6-5
j_gene: TRBJ2-7
d_gene: NA
CDR3aa: CASSSSVWGNEQYF
CDR3nt: TGTGCCAGCAGTTCCAGCGTCTGGGGGAATGAGCAGTACTTC

abundance: many
v_gene: TRBV29-1
j_gene: TRBJ2-2
d_gene: TRBD2
CDR3aa: CSVPPAGGRVGELFF
CDR3nt: TGCAGCGTCCCCCCAGCGGGGGGACGTGTCGGGGAGCTGTTTTTT

abundance: NA
v_gene: TRBV20-1
j_gene: TRBJ1-1
d_gene: NA
CDR3aa: CSAPGRVNTEAFF
CDR3nt: TGCAGTGCGCCAGGGCGGGTCAACACTGAAGCTTTCTTT

abundance: NA
v_gene: TRBV20-1
j_gene: TRBJ2-7
d_gene: TRBD1
CDR3aa: CSARDPRGRNYEQYF
CDR3nt: TGCAGTGCTAGAGATCCGAGGGGGCGGAACTACGAGCAGTACTTC

abundance: NA
v_gene: TRBV12-3/TRBV12-4
j_gene: TRBJ2-6
d_gene: NA
CDR3aa: CASSGGTVSGANVLTF
CDR3nt: TGTGCCAGCAGTGGCGGGACAGTCTCTGGGGCCAACGTCCTGACTTTC

abundance: many
v_gene: TRBV24-1
j_gene: TRBJ2-2
d_gene: NA
CDR3aa: CATSDLDANRGGNTGELFF
CDR3nt: TGTGCCACCAGTGACCTGGACGCCAACAGGGGGGGAAACACCGGGGAGCTGTTTTTT

abundance: few
v_gene: TRBV20-1
j_gene: TRBJ1-1
d_gene: NA
CDR3aa: CSARDQRGGTEAFF
CDR3nt: TGCAGTGCTAGAGATCAGAGGGGGGGCACTGAAGCTTTCTTT

abundance: many
v_gene: TRBV5-1
j_gene: TRBJ2-5
d_gene: TRBD1
CDR3aa: CASSLVGQNQETQYF
CDR3nt: TGCGCCAGCAGCTTGGTGGGACAGAACCAAGAGACCCAGTACTTC

abundance: NA
v_gene: TRBV29-1
j_gene: TRBJ2-3
d_gene: TRBD2
CDR3aa: CSVFGTSGGDTQYF
CDR3nt: TGCAGCGTCTTCGGGACTAGCGGGGGAGATACGCAGTATTTT

abundance: NA
v_gene: TRBV20-1
j_gene: TRBJ2-7
d_gene: NA
CDR3aa: CSAGLIQGSNYEQYF
CDR3nt: TGCAGTGCTGGGCTCATACAGGGCTCCAACTACGAGCAGTACTTC

abundance: few
v_gene: TRBV20-1
j_gene: TRBJ2-3
d_gene: NA
CDR3aa: CSARYPGGGSTDTQYF
CDR3nt: TGCAGTGCTAGATACCCCGGTGGGGGAAGCACAGATACGCAGTATTTT

abundance: NA
v_gene: TRBV6-6
j_gene: TRBJ2-5
d_gene: NA
CDR3aa: CASRARETQYF
CDR3nt: TGTGCCAGCAGAGCTCGCGAGACCCAGTACTTC

abundance: NA
v_gene: TRBV20-1
j_gene: TRBJ2-2
d_gene: NA
CDR3aa: CSATTGGSSTGELFF
CDR3nt: TGCAGTGCTACGACGGGGGGCTCGAGCACCGGGGAGCTGTTTTTT

abundance: few
v_gene: TRBV20-1
j_gene: TRBJ2-4
d_gene: TRBD1
CDR3aa: CSALPGTGNKNIQYF
CDR3nt: TGCAGTGCTCTTCCTGGGACAGGGAACAAAAACATTCAGTACTTC

abundance: NA
v_gene: TRBV24-1
j_gene: TRBJ2-1
d_gene: NA
CDR3aa: CATSYSGQRFF
CDR3nt: TGTGCCACCAGTTACTCAGGACAGAGATTCTTC

abundance: few
v_gene: TRBV15
j_gene: TRBJ2-7
d_gene: NA
CDR3aa: CATSRDGSGDKYYEQYF
CDR3nt: TGTGCCACCAGCAGAGATGGTAGCGGCGACAAGTACTACGAGCAGTACTTC

abundance: few
v_gene: TRBV29-1
j_gene: TRBJ1-2
d_gene: TRBD1
CDR3aa: CSVEGPGGGYTF
CDR3nt: TGCAGCGTTGAGGGGCCAGGGGGAGGCTACACCTTC

abundance: many
v_gene: TRBV20-1
j_gene: TRBJ2-7
d_gene: TRBD1
CDR3aa: CSAPPGTGGYEQYF
CDR3nt: TGCAGTGCTCCTCCCGGGACAGGGGGCTACGAGCAGTACTTC

abundance: few
v_gene: TRBV29-1
j_gene: TRBJ2-1
d_gene: TRBD2
CDR3aa: CSVGGGAWEQFF
CDR3nt: TGCAGCGTGGGCGGGGGGGCATGGGAGCAGTTCTTC

abundance: many
v_gene: TRBV3-1
j_gene: TRBJ2-7
d_gene: NA
CDR3aa: CASSRGTRSSYEQYF
CDR3nt: TGTGCCAGCAGCCGCGGGACACGCAGCTCCTACGAGCAGTACTTC

abundance: many
v_gene: TRBV6-6
j_gene: TRBJ1-2
d_gene: NA
CDR3aa: CASSLLGDGYTF
CDR3nt: TGTGCCAGCAGTTTACTTGGAGATGGCTACACCTTC

abundance: many
v_gene: TRBV5-1
j_gene: TRBJ2-2
d_gene: NA
CDR3aa: CASSSTPRGNTGELFF
CDR3nt: TGCGCCAGCAGCTCGACCCCACGAGGGAACACCGGGGAGCTGTTTTTT